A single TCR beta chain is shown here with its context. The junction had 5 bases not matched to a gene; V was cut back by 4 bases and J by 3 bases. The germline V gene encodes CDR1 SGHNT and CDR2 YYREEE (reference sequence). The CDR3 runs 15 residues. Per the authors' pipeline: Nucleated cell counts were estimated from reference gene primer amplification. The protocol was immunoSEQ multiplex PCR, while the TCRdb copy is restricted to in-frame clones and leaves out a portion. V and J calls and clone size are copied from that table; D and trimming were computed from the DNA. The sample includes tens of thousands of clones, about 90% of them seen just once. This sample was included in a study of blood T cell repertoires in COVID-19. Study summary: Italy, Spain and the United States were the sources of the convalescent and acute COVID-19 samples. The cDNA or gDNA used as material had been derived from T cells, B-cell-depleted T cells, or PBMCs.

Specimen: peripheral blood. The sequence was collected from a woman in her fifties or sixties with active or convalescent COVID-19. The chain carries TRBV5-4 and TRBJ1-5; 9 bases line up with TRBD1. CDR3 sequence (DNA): TGTGCCAGCAGCGCGGGACAGGGCCCCAATCAGCCCCAGCATTTT. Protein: CASSAGQGPNQPQHF.